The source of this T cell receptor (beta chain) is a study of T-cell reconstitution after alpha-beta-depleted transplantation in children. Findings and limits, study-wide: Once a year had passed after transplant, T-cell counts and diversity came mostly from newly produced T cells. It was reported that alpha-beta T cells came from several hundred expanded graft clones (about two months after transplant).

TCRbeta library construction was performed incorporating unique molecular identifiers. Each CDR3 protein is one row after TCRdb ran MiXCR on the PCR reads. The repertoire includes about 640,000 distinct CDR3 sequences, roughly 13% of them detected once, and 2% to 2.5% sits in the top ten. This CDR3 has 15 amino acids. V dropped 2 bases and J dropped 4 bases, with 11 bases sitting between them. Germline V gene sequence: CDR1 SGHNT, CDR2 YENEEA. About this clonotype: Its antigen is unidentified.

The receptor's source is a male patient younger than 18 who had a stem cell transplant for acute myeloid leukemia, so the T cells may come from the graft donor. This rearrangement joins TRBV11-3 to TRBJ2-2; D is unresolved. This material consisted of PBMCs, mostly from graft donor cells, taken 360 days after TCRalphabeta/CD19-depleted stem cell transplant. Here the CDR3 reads CASSLQGRGTGELFF. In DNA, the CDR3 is TGTGCCAGCAGCTTACAAGGACGCGGCACCGGGGAGCTGTTTTTT.